The T cell receptor beta chain described here comes from a study of healthy donors' naive CD4 and CD8 T cells. Study findings and constraints: A reported CD4+/CD8+ bias affected most V and J genes in naive cells.

TCR libraries were built from about 500 ng of total RNA by linear amplification. TCRdb re-called the reads through MiXCR, storing one row per CDR3 protein. Found here are about 200,000 distinct CDR3 sequences, over 60% of them singletons; the top ten hold about 2.4%. As concerns this clonotype: Its target is unknown.

CDR1 is LGHNA, CDR2 YSLEER, per germline. After removal of 1 base from V and 1 base from J, the junction contained 5 bases not matched to a gene. The CDR3 loop spans 16 amino acids. CD4+CD8-CD45RO-CD45RA+ cells were naive CD4+; CD8+CD4-CD45RA+CD27bright cells were naive CD8+. The chain recombines TRBV4-3 with TRBJ2-3; 7 bases fit TRBD2. This clonotype was obtained from a pool of human donors in good health; the sample pools cells from several healthy donors. Sequencing was carried out using naive CD4+ and CD8+ T cells sorted from blood, pooled from several donors. The CDR3 is CASSQGRGSGTDTQYF. Written as DNA, the CDR3 is TGCGCCAGCAGCCAAGGTCGCGGGAGTGGCACAGATACGCAGTATTTT.